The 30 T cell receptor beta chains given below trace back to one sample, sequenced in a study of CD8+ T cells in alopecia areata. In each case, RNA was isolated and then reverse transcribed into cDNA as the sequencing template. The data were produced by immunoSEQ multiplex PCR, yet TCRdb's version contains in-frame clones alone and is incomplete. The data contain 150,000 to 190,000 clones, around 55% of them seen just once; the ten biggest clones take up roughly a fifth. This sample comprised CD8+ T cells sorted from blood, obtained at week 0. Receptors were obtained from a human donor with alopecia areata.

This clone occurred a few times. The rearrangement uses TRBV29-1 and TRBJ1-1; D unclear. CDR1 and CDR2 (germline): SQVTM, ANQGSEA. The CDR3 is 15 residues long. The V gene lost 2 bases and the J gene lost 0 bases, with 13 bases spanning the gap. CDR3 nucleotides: TGCAGCGTTGAATGGCTTGGGCGGGTGAACACTGAAGCTTTCTTT. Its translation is CSVEWLGRVNTEAFF.

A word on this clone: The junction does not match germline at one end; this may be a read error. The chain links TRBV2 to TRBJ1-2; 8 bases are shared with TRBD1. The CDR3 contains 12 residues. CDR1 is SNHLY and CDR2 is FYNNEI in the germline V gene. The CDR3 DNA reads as TGTGCCAGCAGTGAGGCCCCACGGCAGGGGGCGTTC. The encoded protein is CASSEAPRQGAF.

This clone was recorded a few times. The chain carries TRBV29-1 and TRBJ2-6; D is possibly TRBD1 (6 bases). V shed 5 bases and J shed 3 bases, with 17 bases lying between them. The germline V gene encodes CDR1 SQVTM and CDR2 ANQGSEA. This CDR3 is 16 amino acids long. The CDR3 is CSVFGQQGYGANVLTF. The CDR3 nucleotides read TGCAGCGTTTTCGGTCAACAGGGTTATGGGGCCAACGTCCTGACTTTC.

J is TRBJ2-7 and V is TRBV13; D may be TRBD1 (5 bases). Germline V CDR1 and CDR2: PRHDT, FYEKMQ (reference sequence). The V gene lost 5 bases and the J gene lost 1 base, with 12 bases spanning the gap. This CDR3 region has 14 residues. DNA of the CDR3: TGTGCCAGCAGCCCCTCGACAGATTCCTACGAGCAGTACTTC. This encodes CASSPSTDSYEQYF.

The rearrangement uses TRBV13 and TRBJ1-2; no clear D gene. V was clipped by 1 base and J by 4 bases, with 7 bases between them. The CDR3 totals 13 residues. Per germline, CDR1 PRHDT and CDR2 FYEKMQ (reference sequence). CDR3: CASSLEGTYGYTF. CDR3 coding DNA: TGTGCCAGCAGCTTAGAGGGAACCTATGGCTACACCTTC.

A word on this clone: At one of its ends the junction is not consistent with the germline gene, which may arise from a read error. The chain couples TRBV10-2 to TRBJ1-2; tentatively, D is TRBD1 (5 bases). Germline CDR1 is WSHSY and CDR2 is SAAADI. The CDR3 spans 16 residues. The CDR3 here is CACSESAYRFGGGYTF. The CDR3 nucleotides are TGCGCCTGCAGTGAGTCTGCGTACAGGTTCGGAGGTGGCTACACCTTC.

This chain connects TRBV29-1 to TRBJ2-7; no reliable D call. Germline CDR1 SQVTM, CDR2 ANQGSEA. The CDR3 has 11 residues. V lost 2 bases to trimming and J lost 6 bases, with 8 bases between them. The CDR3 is CSVERVGEQYF. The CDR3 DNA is TGCAGCGTTGAAAGGGTGGGCGAGCAGTACTTC.

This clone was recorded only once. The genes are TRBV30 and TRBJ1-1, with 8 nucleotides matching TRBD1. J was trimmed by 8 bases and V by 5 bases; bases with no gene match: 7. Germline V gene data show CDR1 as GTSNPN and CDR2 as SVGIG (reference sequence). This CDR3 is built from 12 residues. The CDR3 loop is CAWDRWDREAFF. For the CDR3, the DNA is TGTGCCTGGGACAGATGGGACAGGGAAGCTTTCTTT.

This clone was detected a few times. CDR3 in amino acids: CAWTAGTRNGNEQFF. In nucleotides, the CDR3 is TGTGCCTGGACCGCCGGGACTAGAAATGGGAATGAGCAGTTCTTC. This sequence joins TRBV30 and TRBJ2-1; 8 bases are shared with TRBD2. V shed 4 bases and J 7 bases; nucleotides not matched to a gene: 12. Per the germline V gene, CDR1 is GTSNPN and CDR2 is SVGIG (reference sequence). This CDR3 comprises 15 residues.

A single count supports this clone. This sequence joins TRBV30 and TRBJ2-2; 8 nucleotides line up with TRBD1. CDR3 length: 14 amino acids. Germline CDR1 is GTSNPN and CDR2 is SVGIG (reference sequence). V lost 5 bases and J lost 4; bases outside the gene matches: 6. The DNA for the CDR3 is TGTGCCTGGGGACAGGGAAGCGGCACCGGGGAGCTGTTTTTT. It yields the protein CAWGQGSGTGELFF.

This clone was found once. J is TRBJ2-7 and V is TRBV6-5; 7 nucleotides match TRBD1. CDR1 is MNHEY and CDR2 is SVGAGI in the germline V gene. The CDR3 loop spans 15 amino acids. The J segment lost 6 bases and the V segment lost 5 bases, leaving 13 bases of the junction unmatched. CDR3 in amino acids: CASSPFQQGIGEQYF. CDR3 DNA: TGTGCCAGCAGTCCCTTTCAACAGGGGATAGGCGAGCAGTACTTC.

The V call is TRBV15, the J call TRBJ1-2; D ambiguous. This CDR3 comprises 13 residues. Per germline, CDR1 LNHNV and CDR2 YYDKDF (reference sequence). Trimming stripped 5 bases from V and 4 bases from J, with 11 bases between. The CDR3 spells CATSPKEGYGYTF. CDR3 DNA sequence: TGTGCCACCAGCCCTAAAGAAGGCTATGGCTACACCTTC.

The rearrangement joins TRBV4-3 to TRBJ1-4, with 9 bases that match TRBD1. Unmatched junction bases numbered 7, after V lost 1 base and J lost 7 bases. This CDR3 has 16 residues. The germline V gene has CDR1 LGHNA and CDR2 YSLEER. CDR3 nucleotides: TGCGCCAGCAGCCAAGTCTGGACAGGGGAAGGTGAAAAACTGTTTTTT. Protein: CASSQVWTGEGEKLFF.

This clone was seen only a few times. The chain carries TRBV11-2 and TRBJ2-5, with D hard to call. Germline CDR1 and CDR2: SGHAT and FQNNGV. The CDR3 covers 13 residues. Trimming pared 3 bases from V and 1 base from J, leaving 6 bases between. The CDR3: CASSLRPQETQYF. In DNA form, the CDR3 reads TGTGCCAGCAGCTTGAGGCCCCAAGAGACCCAGTACTTC. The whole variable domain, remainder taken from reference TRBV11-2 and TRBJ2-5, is EAGVAQSPRYKIIEKRQSVAFWCNPISGHATLYWYQQILGQGPKLLIQFQNNGVVDDSQLPKDRFSAERLKGVDSTLKIQPAKLEDSAVYLCASSLRPQETQYFGPGTRLLVL.

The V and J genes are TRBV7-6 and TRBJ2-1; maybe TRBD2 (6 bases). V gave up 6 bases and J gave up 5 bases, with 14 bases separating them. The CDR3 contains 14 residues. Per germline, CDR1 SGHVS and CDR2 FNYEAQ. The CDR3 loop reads CASRATRDHNEQFF. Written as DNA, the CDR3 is TGTGCCAGCAGAGCGACTAGGGACCACAATGAGCAGTTCTTC.

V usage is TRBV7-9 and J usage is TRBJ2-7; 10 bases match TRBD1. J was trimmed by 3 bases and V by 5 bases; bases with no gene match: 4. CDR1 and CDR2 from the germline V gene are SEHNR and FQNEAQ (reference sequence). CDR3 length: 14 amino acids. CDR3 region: CASSTWDRGYEQYF. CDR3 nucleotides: TGTGCCAGCAGCACTTGGGACAGGGGCTACGAGCAGTACTTC.

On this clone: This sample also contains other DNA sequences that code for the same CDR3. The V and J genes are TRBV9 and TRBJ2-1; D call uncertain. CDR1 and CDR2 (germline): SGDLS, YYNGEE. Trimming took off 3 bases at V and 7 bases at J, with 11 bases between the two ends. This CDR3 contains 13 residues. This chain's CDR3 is CASSGSGGNEQFF. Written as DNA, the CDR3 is TGTGCCAGCAGCGGATCGGGTGGGAATGAGCAGTTCTTC.

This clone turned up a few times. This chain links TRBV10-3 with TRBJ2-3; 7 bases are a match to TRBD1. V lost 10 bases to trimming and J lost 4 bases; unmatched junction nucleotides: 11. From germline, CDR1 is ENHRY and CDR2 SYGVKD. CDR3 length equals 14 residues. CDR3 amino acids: CATRSGDSPDTQYF. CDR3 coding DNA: TGTGCCACCCGAAGTGGGGACAGCCCAGATACGCAGTATTTT.

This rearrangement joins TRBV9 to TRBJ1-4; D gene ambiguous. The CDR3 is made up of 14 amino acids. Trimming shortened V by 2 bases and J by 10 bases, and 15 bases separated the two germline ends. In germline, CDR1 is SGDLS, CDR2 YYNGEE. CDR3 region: CASSVGVLGAKLFF. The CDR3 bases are TGTGCCAGCAGCGTCGGGGTATTGGGTGCAAAACTGTTTTTT.

This CDR3 reads CASSLTGTSTYEQYF. CDR3 in DNA: TGTGCCAGTAGCCTTACCGGGACATCGACCTACGAGCAGTACTTC. The J gene is TRBJ2-7, the V gene TRBV19, with D possibly matching TRBD1 (6 bases). The ends were cut back, 6 bases at V and 2 bases at J, with 17 bases in the middle. The CDR3 length is 15 residues. CDR1 LNHDA and CDR2 SQIVND come from the germline V gene (reference sequence). The full variable domain, in which reference TRBV19 and TRBJ2-7 provide the parts outside the CDR3, is DGGITQSPKYLFRKEGQNVTLSCEQNLNHDAMYWYRQDPGQGLRLIYYSQIVNDFQKGDIAEGYSVSREKKESFPLTVTSAQKNPTAFYLCASSLTGTSTYEQYFGPGTRLTVT.

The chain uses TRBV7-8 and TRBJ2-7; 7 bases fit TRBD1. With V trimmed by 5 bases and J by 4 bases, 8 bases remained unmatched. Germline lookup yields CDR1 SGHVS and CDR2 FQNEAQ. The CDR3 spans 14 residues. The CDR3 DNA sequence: TGTGCCAGCAGCCGAGGGGACAGCAAGTACGAGCAGTACTTC. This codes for CASSRGDSKYEQYF.

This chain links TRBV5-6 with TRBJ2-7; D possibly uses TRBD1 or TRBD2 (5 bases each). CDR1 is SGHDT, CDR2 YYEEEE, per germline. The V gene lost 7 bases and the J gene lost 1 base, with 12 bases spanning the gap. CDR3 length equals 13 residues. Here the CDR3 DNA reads TGTGCCAGCCAACAGGACTTGTCCTACGAGCAGTACTTC. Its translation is CASQQDLSYEQYF.

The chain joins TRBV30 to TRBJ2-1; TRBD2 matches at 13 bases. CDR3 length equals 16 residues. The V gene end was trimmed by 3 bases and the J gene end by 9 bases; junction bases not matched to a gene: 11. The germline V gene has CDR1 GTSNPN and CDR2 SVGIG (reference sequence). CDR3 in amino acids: CAWSPSTSGGAAEQFF. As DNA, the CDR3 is TGTGCCTGGAGCCCATCCACTAGCGGGGGGGCCGCTGAGCAGTTCTTC.

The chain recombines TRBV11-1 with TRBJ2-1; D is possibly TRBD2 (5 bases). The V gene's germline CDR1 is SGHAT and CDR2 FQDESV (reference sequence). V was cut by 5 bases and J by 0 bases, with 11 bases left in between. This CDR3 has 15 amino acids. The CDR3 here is CASSLGLSSYNEQFF. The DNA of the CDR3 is TGTGCCAGCAGCCTCGGACTGAGCTCCTACAATGAGCAGTTCTTC.

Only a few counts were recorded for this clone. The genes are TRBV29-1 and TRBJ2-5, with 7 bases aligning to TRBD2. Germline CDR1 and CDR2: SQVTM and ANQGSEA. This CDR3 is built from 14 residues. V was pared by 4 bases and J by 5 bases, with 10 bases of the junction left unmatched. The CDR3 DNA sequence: TGCAGCGTTGTGTGGGGGGGGAAGGGTGAGACCCAGTACTTC. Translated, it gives CSVVWGGKGETQYF.

The CDR3 nucleotides read TGTGCCAGCAGGGGACAGCTTCCTGGCTACACCTTC. This encodes CASRGQLPGYTF. The chain joins TRBV6-5 to TRBJ1-2; 7 positions agree with TRBD1. V trimming: 6 bases; J trimming: 7 bases; junction bases outside the gene matches: 5. This CDR3 has 12 amino acids. CDR1 MNHEY and CDR2 SVGAGI come from the germline V gene.

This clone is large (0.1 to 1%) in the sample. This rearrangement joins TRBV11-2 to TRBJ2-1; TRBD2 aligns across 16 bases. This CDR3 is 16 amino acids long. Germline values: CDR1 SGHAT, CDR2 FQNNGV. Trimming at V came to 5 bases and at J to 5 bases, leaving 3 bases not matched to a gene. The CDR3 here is CASSGTSGGEHNEQFF. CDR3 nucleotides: TGTGCCAGCAGCGGGACTAGCGGGGGGGAACACAATGAGCAGTTCTTC.

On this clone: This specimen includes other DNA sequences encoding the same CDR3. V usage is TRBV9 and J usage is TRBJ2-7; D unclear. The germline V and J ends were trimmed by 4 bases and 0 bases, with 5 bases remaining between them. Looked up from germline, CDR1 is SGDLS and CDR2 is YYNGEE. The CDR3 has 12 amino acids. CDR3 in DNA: TGTGCCAGCAGCCCTCCCTCCTACGAGCAGTACTTC. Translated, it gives CASSPPSYEQYF.

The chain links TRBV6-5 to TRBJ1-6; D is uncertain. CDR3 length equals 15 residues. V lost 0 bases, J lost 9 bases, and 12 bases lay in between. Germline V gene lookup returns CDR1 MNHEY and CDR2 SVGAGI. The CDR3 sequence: CASSYSGMVGSPLHF. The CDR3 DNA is TGTGCCAGCAGTTACTCGGGCATGGTGGGTTCACCCCTCCACTTT.

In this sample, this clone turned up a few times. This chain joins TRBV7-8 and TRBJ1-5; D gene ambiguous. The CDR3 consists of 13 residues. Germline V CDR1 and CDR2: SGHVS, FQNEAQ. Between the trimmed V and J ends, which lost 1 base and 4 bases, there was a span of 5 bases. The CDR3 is CASSLGKNQPQHF. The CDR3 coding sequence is TGTGCCAGCAGCTTAGGGAAGAATCAGCCCCAGCATTTT. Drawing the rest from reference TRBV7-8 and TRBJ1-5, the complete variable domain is GAGVSQSPRYKVAKRGQDVALRCDPISGHVSLFWYQQALGQGPEFLTYFQNEAQLDKSGLPSDRFFAERPEGSVSTLKIQRTQQEDSAVYLCASSLGKNQPQHFGDGTRLSIL.